A selection of T cell receptor beta chains follows, all from one sample in a study of beta chain features in type 1 diabetes. Repertoires were generated with immunoSEQ multiplex PCR, while TCRdb's copy carries only in-frame clones and drops some. This sample has some 120,000 clones; around 16% occur once, and the top ten carry 2% to 3%. Sequencing was done on a sample of central memory CD4+ T cells from blood. The receptors were sampled from a man between 18 and 35 years old with type 1 diabetes. Both conserved end residues are part of each CDR3. Fields, in order: V gene, CDR3 protein.

TRBV30 | CAWIHSGTEAFF
TRBV7-9 | CASSLPVRGDEQYF
TRBV23-1 | CASSHPRTSREGYNSPLHF
TRBV2 | CASRGSDGSSYNEQFF
TRBV27 | CASKKDREKLFF
TRBV7-2 | CASSPMQGNNQPQHF
TRBV30 | CACSRVGQPQHF
TRBV28 | CASTSGDGTGELFF
TRBV7-2 | CASSQGLADPYEQYF
TRBV11-2 | CASSRPRAGVHSYEQYF
TRBV6-5 | CASSGASHTDTQYF
TRBV9 | CASSALDRERTGYTF
TRBV25-1 | CASSERTSGAFNEQFF
TRBV29-1 | CSVVQGGDGYTF
TRBV5-4 | CASSPTGGETQYF
TRBV13 | CASRMTGLYGYTF
TRBV30 | CAREDTPDEQYF
TRBV30 | CAWSFPDGIDRHF
TRBV29-1 | CSVDTGFEQFF
TRBV5-6 | CASSLDSTDTQYF
TRBV14 | CASSQVLASRINEQFF
TRBV7-2 | CASSLATGGTYEQYF
TRBV7-2 | CASSLAVSSSTDTQYF
TRBV5-1 | CASALPASTDTQYF
TRBV29-1 | CSVVWGLGRDTQYF
TRBV15 | CATSRDLTGELFF
TRBV15 | CATSRDPGNTEAFF
TRBV6-5 | CASSYGNEGSGETQYF
TRBV7-9 | CASSLERRGEKLFF
TRBV5-4 | CASSRSTYDPEAFF
TRBV5-1 | CASSLVPRDKYEKLFF
TRBV28 | CASRSPPGGRTDTQYF
TRBV7-2 | CASSLGIPDTQYF
TRBV7-9 | CATSMRGGSTYEQYF
TRBV5-6 | CASSLMRGDEQFF
TRBV11-2 | CASSIRTEETQYF
TRBV29-1 | CSVAPQGASNEQYF
TRBV11-2 | CASSLGLAGDYTDTQYF
TRBV25-1 | CASSEEGAAYGYTF
TRBV4-1 | CASSQEPGPPLYF
TRBV28 | CASSPTPGQGTDTQYF
TRBV7-2 | CASTMGQGSTEAFF
TRBV29-1 | CSGGHATNEKLFF
TRBV28 | CASSLGTSGGNEQFF
TRBV4-3 | CASSRQNSNEKLFF
TRBV5-1 | CASSWTGDNYEQYF
TRBV30 | CAWSVGLTSSYNEQFF
TRBV9 | CASSVVGQGDNEQFF
TRBV5-6 | CASSLDWGYNEQFF
TRBV18 | CASSPPSGFQETQYF
TRBV19 | CATGLSSESTEAFF
TRBV6-6 | CASSYLRPRGEYF
TRBV25-1 | CASSEYSGLRSNEQFF
TRBV18 | CASSRVIQGLGEQYF
TRBV14 | CASSRVVASDTQYF
TRBV29-1 | CSVGLPWTGHNEQFF
TRBV2 | CASNAQGYEQYF
TRBV29-1 | CSVEDRQGYTIYF
TRBV7-9 | CASSTRTGVQAFF
TRBV7-2 | CASSSAYEQYF